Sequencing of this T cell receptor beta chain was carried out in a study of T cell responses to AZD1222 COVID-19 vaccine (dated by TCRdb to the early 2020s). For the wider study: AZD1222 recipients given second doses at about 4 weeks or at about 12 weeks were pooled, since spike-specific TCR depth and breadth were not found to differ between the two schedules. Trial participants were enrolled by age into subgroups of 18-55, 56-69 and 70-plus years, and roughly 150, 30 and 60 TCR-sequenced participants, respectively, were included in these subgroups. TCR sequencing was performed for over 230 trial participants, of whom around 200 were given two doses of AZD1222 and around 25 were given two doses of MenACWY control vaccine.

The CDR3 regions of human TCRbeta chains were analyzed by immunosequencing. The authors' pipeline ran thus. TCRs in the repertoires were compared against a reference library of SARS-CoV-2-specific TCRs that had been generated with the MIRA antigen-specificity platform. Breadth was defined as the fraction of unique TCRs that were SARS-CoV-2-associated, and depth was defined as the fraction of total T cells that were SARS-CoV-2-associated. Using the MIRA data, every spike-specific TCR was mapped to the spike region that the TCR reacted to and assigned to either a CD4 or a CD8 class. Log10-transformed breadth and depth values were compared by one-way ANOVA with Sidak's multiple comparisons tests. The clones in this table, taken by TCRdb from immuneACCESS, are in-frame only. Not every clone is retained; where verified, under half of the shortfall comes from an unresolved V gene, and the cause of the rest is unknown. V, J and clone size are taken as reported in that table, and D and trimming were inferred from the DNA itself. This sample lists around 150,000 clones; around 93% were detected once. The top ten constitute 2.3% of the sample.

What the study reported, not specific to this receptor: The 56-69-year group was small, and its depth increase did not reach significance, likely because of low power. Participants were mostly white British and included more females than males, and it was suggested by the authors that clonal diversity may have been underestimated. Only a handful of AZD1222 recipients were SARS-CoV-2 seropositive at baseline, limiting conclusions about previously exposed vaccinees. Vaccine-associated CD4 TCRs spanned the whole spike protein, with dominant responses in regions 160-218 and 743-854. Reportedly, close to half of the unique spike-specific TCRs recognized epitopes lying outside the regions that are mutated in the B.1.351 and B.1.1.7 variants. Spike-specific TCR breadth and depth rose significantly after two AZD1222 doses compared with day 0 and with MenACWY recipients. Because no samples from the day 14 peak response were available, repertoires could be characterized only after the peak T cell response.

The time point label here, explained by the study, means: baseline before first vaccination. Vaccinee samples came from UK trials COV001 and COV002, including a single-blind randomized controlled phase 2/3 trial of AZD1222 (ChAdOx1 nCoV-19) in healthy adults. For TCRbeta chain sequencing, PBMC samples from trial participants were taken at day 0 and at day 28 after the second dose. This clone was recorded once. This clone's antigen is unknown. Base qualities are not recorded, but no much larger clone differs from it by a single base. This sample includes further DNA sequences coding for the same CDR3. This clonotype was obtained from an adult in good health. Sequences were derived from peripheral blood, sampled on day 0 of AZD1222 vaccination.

The CDR3 protein: CASSYSPGSYEQYF. The nucleotide sequence reads TGTGCCAGCAGTTACTCGCCGGGGTCCTACGAGCAGTACTTC. Recombination joined TRBV6-5 with TRBJ2-7, with a weak D call of TRBD2 (5 bases match). As encoded in the germline V gene, CDR1 is MNHEY while CDR2 is SVGAGI. At the junction V is shortened by 0 bases and J by 1 base, with 7 bases in between. Counted from cysteine to phenylalanine, this CDR3 has 14 amino acids. CDR3 DNA only is kept here, 42 bases in frame from base 1.